Shown below are 26 T cell receptor beta chains from a single sample sequenced in a study of OX40 agonist ivuxolimab in advanced cancers. TCRdb's table, derived via immunoSEQ multiplex PCR, lists solely in-frame clones and lacks some. Of some 74,000 clones in the sample, 85% to 95% were seen once. The material was CD4+ or CD8+ T cells sorted from blood, obtained in a trial of the OX40 agonist ivuxolimab. Receptors originate from an adult with an advanced solid tumor such as melanoma, head and neck, liver or kidney cancer.

The V call is TRBV9, the J call TRBJ2-3; D not certain. This CDR3 spans 15 amino acids. The germline V and J ends were trimmed by 1 base and 2 bases, with 11 bases remaining between them. In germline, CDR1 is SGDLS, CDR2 YYNGEE. CDR3 amino acids: CASSVYPEHTDTQYF. The CDR3 DNA reads as TGTGCCAGCAGCGTATATCCGGAGCACACAGATACGCAGTATTTT.

The chain couples TRBV5-1 to TRBJ2-2; 7 bases are a match to TRBD1. The CDR3 has 16 amino acids. The V and J ends lost 3 bases and 4 bases, in that order; junction bases with no gene match: 9. Germline V gene data show CDR1 as SGHRS and CDR2 as YFSETQ. CDR3 nucleotides: TGCGCCAGCAGCTCAAACCTGGACAGGTCCACCGGGGAGCTGTTTTTT. Its translation is CASSSNLDRSTGELFF.

The chain carries TRBV2 and TRBJ1-2; D is unresolved. Germline lookup yields CDR1 SNHLY and CDR2 FYNNEI. V shed 4 bases and J shed 6 bases, with 15 bases lying between them. This CDR3 spans 14 amino acids. This CDR3 reads CASSGRASFDGYTF. CDR3 nucleotides: TGTGCCAGCAGTGGGAGGGCTAGCTTTGATGGCTACACCTTC.

The chain links TRBV29-1 to TRBJ1-3, with D unclear. CDR3 length: 13 amino acids. V shed 7 bases and J shed 0 bases, with 10 bases lying between them. Germline V lookup: CDR1 SQVTM, CDR2 ANQGSEA. This chain's CDR3 is CSADGLSGNTIYF. The CDR3 nucleotides are TGCAGCGCCGACGGACTCTCTGGAAACACCATATATTTT. Variable domain in full (rest from reference TRBV29-1 and TRBJ1-3): SAVISQKPSRDICQRGTSLTIQCQVDSQVTMMFWYRQQPGQSLTLIATANQGSEATYESGFVIDKFPISRPNLTFSTLTVSNMSPEDSSIYLCSADGLSGNTIYFGEGSWLTVV.

The rearrangement uses TRBV19 and TRBJ1-5; 9 positions match TRBD1. This CDR3 is 14 amino acids long. J gave up 7 bases and V 7 bases, and 8 bases lay outside the gene matches. Germline V gene lookup returns CDR1 LNHDA and CDR2 SQIVND (reference sequence). The CDR3 spells CASIPGQGPQPQHF. CDR3 sequence (DNA): TGTGCCAGTATTCCTGGACAGGGGCCCCAGCCCCAGCATTTT.

The rearrangement joins TRBV5-1 to TRBJ1-1; D unclear. The CDR3 sequence is 17 residues long. From germline, CDR1 is SGHRS and CDR2 YFSETQ. Trimming cost V 4 bases and J 0 bases, with 19 bases left between them. The CDR3 region is CASSREGSGNVNTEAFF. The DNA of the CDR3 is TGCGCCAGCAGCCGGGAGGGTTCGGGTAATGTGAACACTGAAGCTTTCTTT. Full variable domain (rest looked up from reference TRBV5-1 and TRBJ1-1): KAGVTQTPRYLIKTRGQQVTLSCSPISGHRSVSWYQQTPGQGLQFLFEYFSETQRNKGNFPGRFSGRQFSNSRSEMNVSTLELGDSALYLCASSREGSGNVNTEAFFGQGTRLTVV.

The genes are TRBV5-1 and TRBJ1-2, with 9 bases aligning to TRBD1. The germline gives CDR1 SGHRS, CDR2 YFSETQ. J gave up 4 bases and V 2 bases, and 9 bases lay outside the gene matches. The CDR3 has 16 amino acids. CDR3 coding DNA: TGCGCCAGCAGCTTTGGGGGACAGGGAATCGTCTATGGCTACACCTTC. Translating it yields CASSFGGQGIVYGYTF. Full variable domain (remainder filled in from reference TRBV5-1 and TRBJ1-2): KAGVTQTPRYLIKTRGQQVTLSCSPISGHRSVSWYQQTPGQGLQFLFEYFSETQRNKGNFPGRFSGRQFSNSRSEMNVSTLELGDSALYLCASSFGGQGIVYGYTFGSGTRLTVV.

The rearrangement links TRBV5-8 to TRBJ2-3; possible D gene TRBD1, 6 bases. Germline V gene lookup returns CDR1 SGHTS and CDR2 YDEGEE. With 4 bases removed from V and 0 bases from J, the gap between germline ends came to 12 bases. CDR3 length equals 15 residues. The CDR3 DNA reads as TGTGCCAGCAGCCATAACAGGGCTAGCACAGATACGCAGTATTTT. Its translation: CASSHNRASTDTQYF. The full variable domain, in which reference TRBV5-8 and TRBJ2-3 provide the parts outside the CDR3, is EAGVTQSPTHLIKTRGQQATLRCSPISGHTSVYWYQQALGLGLQFLLWYDEGEERNRGNFPPRFSGRQFPNYSSELNVNALELEDSALYLCASSHNRASTDTQYFGPGTRLTVL.

V gene TRBV18 combines with J gene TRBJ2-3; 9 nucleotides agree with TRBD2. Germline lookup yields CDR1 KGHSH and CDR2 LQKENI. Trimming removed 4 bases from V and 0 bases from J; junction bases left unmatched: 5. CDR3 size: 16 residues. The CDR3 spells CASSLMTSGSTDTQYF. Here the CDR3 DNA reads TGTGCCAGCTCACTCATGACTAGCGGCAGCACAGATACGCAGTATTTT.

V usage is TRBV5-1 and J usage is TRBJ2-1; TRBD2 matches 9 bases. V shed 0 bases, J shed 4 bases, and the junction held 8 bases outside the gene matches. CDR1 is SGHRS and CDR2 is YFSETQ in the germline V gene. The CDR3 sequence is 17 residues long. In DNA form, the CDR3 reads TGCGCCAGCAGCTTGGGGGTTAGCGGGGGCCCATACAATGAGCAGTTCTTC. It codes for CASSLGVSGGPYNEQFF.

The chain has TRBV9 and TRBJ2-3; maybe TRBD2 (6 bases). The CDR3 covers 14 residues. Trimming removed 0 bases from V and 6 bases from J, with 11 bases in between. Germline CDR1 is SGDLS and CDR2 is YYNGEE. CDR3 region: CASSVGPGLDTQYF. The CDR3 DNA reads TGTGCCAGCAGCGTAGGGCCGGGACTCGATACGCAGTATTTT.

The V gene is TRBV18, the J gene TRBJ2-7; 8 bases map to TRBD1. From germline, CDR1 is KGHSH and CDR2 LQKENI. The ends lost 3 bases at V and 2 bases at J; junction bases unmatched: 3. The CDR3 totals 14 residues. CDR3 bases: TGTGCCAGCTCACCGTCGACAGGGGCCTACGAGCAGTACTTC. Protein sequence: CASSPSTGAYEQYF.

The rearrangement links TRBV7-6 to TRBJ2-7; 7 nucleotides line up with TRBD1. The CDR3 is 14 residues long. Germline V gene lookup returns CDR1 SGHVS and CDR2 FNYEAQ. Trimming at V came to 4 bases and at J to 0 bases, leaving 3 bases not matched to a gene. Written as DNA, the CDR3 is TGTGCCAGCAGCTCGACAGGGAGCTCCTACGAGCAGTACTTC. Its translation: CASSSTGSSYEQYF.

The chain uses TRBV29-1 and TRBJ2-3; 7 bases map to TRBD1. The CDR3 runs 14 residues. V trimming: 6 bases; J trimming: 0 bases; junction bases outside the gene matches: 6. CDR1 SQVTM and CDR2 ANQGSEA come from the germline V gene. This chain's CDR3 is CSVSQGLSTDTQYF. CDR3 in DNA: TGCAGCGTATCACAGGGGCTCAGCACAGATACGCAGTATTTT.

The rearrangement joins TRBV5-1 to TRBJ2-1, with a possible D match to TRBD2 (5 bases). Trimming took off 1 base at V and 9 bases at J, with 14 bases between the two ends. The length of the CDR3 is 14 residues. Germline values: CDR1 SGHRS, CDR2 YFSETQ. The CDR3 DNA reads as TGCGCCAGCAGCTTGTCTAGTGCGGGCGGTGAGCAGTTCTTC. As protein: CASSLSSAGGEQFF.

This clone appeared a single time. This rearrangement joins TRBV9 to TRBJ2-3; no clear D gene. V was cut by 0 bases and J by 6 bases, with 14 bases left in between. Per the germline V gene, CDR1 is SGDLS and CDR2 is YYNGEE. This CDR3 has 15 residues. This CDR3 is CASSVVGIAADTQYF. DNA of the CDR3: TGTGCCAGCAGCGTAGTAGGAATAGCCGCGGATACGCAGTATTTT. The whole variable domain, filled in from reference TRBV9 and TRBJ2-3, reads DSGVTQTPKHLITATGQRVTLRCSPRSGDLSVYWYQQSLDQGLQFLIQYYNGEERAKGNILERFSAQQFPDLHSELNLSSLELGDSALYFCASSVVGIAADTQYFGPGTRLTVL.

V is TRBV5-6 and J is TRBJ2-2; TRBD2 is a possible D gene (6 bases). Germline V lookup: CDR1 SGHDT, CDR2 YYEEEE. CDR3 size: 15 residues. Trimming removed 2 bases at V and 7 bases at J, with 15 bases between. The CDR3 coding sequence is TGTGCCAGCAGCTTAGAAGGCGGGGCGGTCGGGGAGCTGTTTTTT. It codes for CASSLEGGAVGELFF.

The chain couples TRBV6-5 to TRBJ1-1; tentative D call: TRBD1 (5 bases). The CDR3 extends over 15 amino acids. V gave up 0 bases and J gave up 0 bases, with 8 bases separating them. Germline V lookup: CDR1 MNHEY, CDR2 SVGAGI. The CDR3 is CASSYSGLVNTEAFF. In DNA, the CDR3 is TGTGCCAGCAGTTACTCGGGACTGGTGAACACTGAAGCTTTCTTT.

The CDR3 DNA is TGTGCCATCGGTTCAGACTATGGCTACACCTTC. It specifies CAIGSDYGYTF. The chain combines TRBV10-3 with TRBJ1-2, with D hard to call. CDR3 length: 11 amino acids. Looked up from germline, CDR1 is ENHRY and CDR2 is SYGVKD. V lost 8 bases to trimming and J lost 3 bases, with 7 bases between them.

This sequence joins TRBV5-1 and TRBJ1-2; possible D gene TRBD1, 6 bases. Per the germline V gene, CDR1 is SGHRS and CDR2 is YFSETQ. The CDR3 sequence is 13 residues long. V was cut by 3 bases and J by 6 bases, with 12 bases left in between. The CDR3 sequence is CASSSTGWDGYTF. CDR3 in DNA: TGCGCCAGCAGCTCAACAGGGTGGGATGGCTACACCTTC.

V usage is TRBV14 and J usage is TRBJ1-2; no reliable D call. This CDR3 has 12 residues. The V gene's germline CDR1 is SGHDN and CDR2 FVKESK. The ends were cut back, 0 bases at V and 1 base at J, with 0 bases in the middle. The CDR3 is CASSQDNYGYTF. In nucleotides, the CDR3 is TGTGCCAGCAGCCAAGATAACTATGGCTACACCTTC.

CDR3 DNA sequence: TGTGCCAGCAGCTCACTGGGAGGATACCCTTACAATGAGCAGTTCTTC. Amino acids: CASSSLGGYPYNEQFF. This rearrangement joins TRBV7-9 to TRBJ2-1; D might be TRBD2 (6 bases). Germline lookup yields CDR1 SEHNR and CDR2 FQNEAQ (reference sequence). The V end lost 4 bases, the J end lost 4 bases, and 17 bases lay between the germline ends. This CDR3 region has 16 residues.

V gene TRBV5-1 combines with J gene TRBJ1-3; D not certain. The CDR3 has 16 residues. Trimming took 0 bases from V and 0 from J, leaving 10 bases between them. Germline values: CDR1 SGHRS, CDR2 YFSETQ. CDR3 in DNA: TGCGCCAGCAGCTTGGGGCAGGCGAACTCTGGAAACACCATATATTTT. As protein: CASSLGQANSGNTIYF.

This chain connects TRBV28 to TRBJ2-3; D might be TRBD1 (5 bases). Germline CDR1 MDHEN, CDR2 SYDVKM. With 2 bases removed from V and 6 bases from J, the gap between germline ends came to 15 bases. The CDR3 contains 15 residues. The CDR3 nucleotides are TGTGCCAGCAGTTTAAGGTCAGGGCCAGGTGATACGCAGTATTTT. Its translation: CASSLRSGPGDTQYF.

This clone was counted only a few times. V and J are TRBV7-3 and TRBJ2-5, with 11 bases matching TRBD2. Trimming removed 5 bases from V and 2 bases from J; junction bases left unmatched: 4. CDR1 is SGHTA, CDR2 FQGTGA, per germline. The CDR3 totals 15 residues. The CDR3 here is CASSPGLAVQETQYF. In nucleotides, the CDR3 is TGTGCCAGCAGCCCGGGACTAGCGGTTCAAGAGACCCAGTACTTC.

This chain connects TRBV11-2 to TRBJ1-4; D is unresolved. The CDR3 is 14 residues long. The V and J ends lost 5 bases and 0 bases respectively, with 7 bases between them. Germline V gene lookup returns CDR1 SGHAT and CDR2 FQNNGV. This CDR3 is CASSNTATNEKLFF. DNA for the CDR3: TGTGCCAGCAGCAACACAGCAACTAATGAAAAACTGTTTTTT.